The clone carrying this T cell receptor (beta chain) was seen only once. Its target is unknown. A single record per CDR3 protein comes from TCRdb applying MiXCR to the RT-PCR reads. This sample carries about 540,000 distinct CDR3 sequences, under 30% of them seen once, and the ten largest clones take 2.8%. V lost 2 bases and J lost 0, with 18 bases in between. CDR1 is MNHEY and CDR2 is SVGAGI in the germline V gene. This CDR3 contains 18 residues. The data derive from a study of response to subunit inactivated influenza vaccine. Study observations and caveats: Seasonal influenza vaccination, on each occasion, was suggested by the authors to recruit few new T cells.

These records were also assigned to another study, of T cells expressing NK-cell markers. From that study: TCR beta libraries carry UMIs added by 5'RACE template switching. Sorting in several experiments was restricted by an anti-gamma-delta TCR antibody to alpha-beta TCR T cells. HCMV specificity was not established for the expanded NKG2C+ T cell clones.

Source: CD4+ T cells sorted from PBMCs, taken roughly 13 days after vaccination. This sequence was found in a man between 50 and 59 years old who received an inactivated influenza vaccine. The chain recombines TRBV6-5 with TRBJ2-3; possible D gene TRBD2, 5 bases. CDR3 sequence reads: CASSYTRAARTSTDTQYF. Here the CDR3 DNA reads TGTGCCAGCAGTTACACTCGCGCGGCCAGGACTAGCACAGATACGCAGTATTTT.